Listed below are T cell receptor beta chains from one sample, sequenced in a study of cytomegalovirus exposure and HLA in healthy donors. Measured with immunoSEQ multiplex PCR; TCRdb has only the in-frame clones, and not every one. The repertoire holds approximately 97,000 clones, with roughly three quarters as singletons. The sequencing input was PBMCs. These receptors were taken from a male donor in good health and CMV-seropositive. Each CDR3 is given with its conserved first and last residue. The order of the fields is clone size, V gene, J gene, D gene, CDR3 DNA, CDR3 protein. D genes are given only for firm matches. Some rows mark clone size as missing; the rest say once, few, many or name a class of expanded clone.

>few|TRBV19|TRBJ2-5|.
TGTGCCAGTAGCATCATGGAGACCCAGTACTTC
CASSIMETQYF
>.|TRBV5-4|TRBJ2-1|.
TGTGCCAGCAGCTTGGTGGCTAGGACGGGGTACAATGAGCAGTTCTTC
CASSLVARTGYNEQFF
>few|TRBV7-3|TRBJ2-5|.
TGTGCCAGCAGCTTCGTCAGCGGGGAGACCCAGTACTTC
CASSFVSGETQYF
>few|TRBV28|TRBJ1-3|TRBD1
TGTGCCAGCAGTACCTTGACAGGGGCTGGAAACACCATATATTTT
CASSTLTGAGNTIYF
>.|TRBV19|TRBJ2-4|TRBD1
TGTGCCAGTAGTAAAGGAGCAGGGGGCGCTTGGAACATTCAGTACTTC
CASSKGAGGAWNIQYF
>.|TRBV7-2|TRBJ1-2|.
TGTGCCAGCAGCTTAGGGGGCAGTCGGAACTATGGCTACACCTTC
CASSLGGSRNYGYTF
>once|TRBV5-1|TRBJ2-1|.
TGCGCCAGCAAATCAAGGGGTGGGAACAATGAGCAGTTCTTC
CASKSRGGNNEQFF
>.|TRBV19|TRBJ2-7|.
TGTGCCAGTAGTACCAGGGGAATCGGGTACGAGCAGTACTTC
CASSTRGIGYEQYF
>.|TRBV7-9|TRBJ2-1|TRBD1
TGTGCCAGCAGCGGACAGGAAGGTACAAAGCAGTTCTTC
CASSGQEGTKQFF
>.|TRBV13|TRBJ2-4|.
TGTGCCAGCAGCTCTAGGGGGAGGGGGAATCATAAAATTCAGTACTTC
CASSSRGRGNHKIQYF
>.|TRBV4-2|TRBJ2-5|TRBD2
TGTGCCAGCAGATCCGGGACTAGCGGCGGTGGAAAAGAGACCCAGTACTTC
CASRSGTSGGGKETQYF
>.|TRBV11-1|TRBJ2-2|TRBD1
TGTGCCAGCAGCTTAGCGGGACAGCCCACCGGGGAGCTGTTTTTT
CASSLAGQPTGELFF
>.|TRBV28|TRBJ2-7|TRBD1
TGTGCCAGCAGTCGACAGGGGGGAACCTACGAGCAGTACTTC
CASSRQGGTYEQYF
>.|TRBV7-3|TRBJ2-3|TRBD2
TGTGCCAGCAGCCCCGGACTAGCCTGGGGAGATACGCAGTATTTT
CASSPGLAWGDTQYF
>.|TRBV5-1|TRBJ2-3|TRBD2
TGCGCCAGCAGCCGGGGAACTAGCGGGAGAACAGATACGCAGTATTTT
CASSRGTSGRTDTQYF
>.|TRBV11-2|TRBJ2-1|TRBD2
TGTGCCAGCAGACCGCCGGGACTAGTAGGAAATGAGCAGTTCTTC
CASRPPGLVGNEQFF
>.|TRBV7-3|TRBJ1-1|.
TGTGCCAGCAGCCCTGACAGCCTGAACACTGAAGCTTTCTTT
CASSPDSLNTEAFF
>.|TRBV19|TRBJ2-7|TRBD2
TGTGCCAGTAGTATAACTAGCGGGAGAGGCGAGCAGTACTTC
CASSITSGRGEQYF
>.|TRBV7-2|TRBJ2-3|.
TGTGCCAGCTATGAGGCTGGGGGGAGCACAGATACGCAGTATTTT
CASYEAGGSTDTQYF
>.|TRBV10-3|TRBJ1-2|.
TGTGCCATCAGGACTGATATTTTTCTAGGCTACACCTTC
CAIRTDIFLGYTF
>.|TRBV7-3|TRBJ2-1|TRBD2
TGTGCCAGCAGCTTAACTGTGCGGGGGGGGAATGAGCAGTTCTTC
CASSLTVRGGNEQFF
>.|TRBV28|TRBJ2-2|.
TGTGCCAGCAGTTCCTTGGTTAGCGCGAACACCGGGGAGCTGTTTTTT
CASSSLVSANTGELFF
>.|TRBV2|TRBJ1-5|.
TGTGCCAGCAGTGAAACCGCCAGGCCCCAGCATTTT
CASSETARPQHF
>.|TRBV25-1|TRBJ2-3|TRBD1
TGTGCCAGCAGTGAACGCAGGACAGGGGCTAGCACAGATACGCAGTATTTT
CASSERRTGASTDTQYF
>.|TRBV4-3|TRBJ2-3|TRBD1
TGCGCCAGCAGCCAAGATAAGGACAGGGTGCTAACAGATACGCAGTATTTT
CASSQDKDRVLTDTQYF
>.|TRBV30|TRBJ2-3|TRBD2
TGTGCCTTGACTAGCGGGAGGGCAGATACGCAGTATTTT
CALTSGRADTQYF
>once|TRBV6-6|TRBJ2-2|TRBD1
TGTGCCAGCAACCCTTCGACAGGGGGCAGGGGGGAGCTGTTTTTT
CASNPSTGGRGELFF
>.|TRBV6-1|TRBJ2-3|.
TGTGCCAGCAGTGAAGCGCGGCCAAGCACAGATACGCAGTATTTT
CASSEARPSTDTQYF
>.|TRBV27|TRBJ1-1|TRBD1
TGTGCCAGCAGTTTACCCAAGACAGGGGACGGGGCCACTGAAGCTTTCTTT
CASSLPKTGDGATEAFF
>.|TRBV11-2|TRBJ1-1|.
TGTGCCAGCAGCAATCCCGAGAGTAGCACTGAAGCTTTCTTT
CASSNPESSTEAFF
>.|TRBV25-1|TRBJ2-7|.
TGTGCCAGCAGTGAATTGGGTAGCGTCTACGAGCAGTACTTC
CASSELGSVYEQYF
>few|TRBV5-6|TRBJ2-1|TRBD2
TGTGCCAGCAGCTCTTGGACTAGCGAAGCCTACAATGAGCAGTTCTTC
CASSSWTSEAYNEQFF